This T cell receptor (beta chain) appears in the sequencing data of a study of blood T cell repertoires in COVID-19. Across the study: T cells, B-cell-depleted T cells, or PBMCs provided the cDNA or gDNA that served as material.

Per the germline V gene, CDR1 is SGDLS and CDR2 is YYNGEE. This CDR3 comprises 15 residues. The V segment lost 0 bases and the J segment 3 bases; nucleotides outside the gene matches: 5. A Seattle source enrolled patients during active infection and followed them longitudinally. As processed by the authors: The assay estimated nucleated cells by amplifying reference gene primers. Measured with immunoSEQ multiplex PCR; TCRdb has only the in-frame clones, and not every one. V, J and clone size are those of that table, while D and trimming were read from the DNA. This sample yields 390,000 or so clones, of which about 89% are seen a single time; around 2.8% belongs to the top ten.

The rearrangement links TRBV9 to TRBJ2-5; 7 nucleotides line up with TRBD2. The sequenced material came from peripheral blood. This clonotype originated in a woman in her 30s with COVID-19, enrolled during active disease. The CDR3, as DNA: TGTGCCAGCAGCGTAGATGGGCTAGCGGAAGAGACCCAGTACTTC. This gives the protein CASSVDGLAEETQYF.